One sample yielded the 25 T cell receptor beta chains listed below, sequenced in a study of fetal regulatory T cell absence and autoimmunity. Measured with immunoSEQ multiplex PCR; TCRdb has only the in-frame clones, and not every one. The sample includes some 50,000 clones, 70% to 85% seen only once; the top ten take over 0.4%. What was sequenced was cord blood. All receptors come from a newborn boy with IPEX syndrome.

V is TRBV27 and J is TRBJ2-7; TRBD2 matches 11 bases. In germline, CDR1 is MNHEY, CDR2 SMNVEV (reference sequence). V lost 3 bases, J lost 3 bases, and 4 bases stayed unmatched. The CDR3 covers 15 residues. The CDR3 bases are TGTGCCAGCAGTTTGACCGGGACTAGCGGCTACGAGCAGTACTTC. It is translated as CASSLTGTSGYEQYF.

The chain employs TRBV9 and TRBJ2-1; 10 positions agree with TRBD2. Germline V gene data show CDR1 as SGDLS and CDR2 as YYNGEE. V trimming: 0 bases; J trimming: 2 bases; junction bases outside the gene matches: 2. The CDR3 is 16 residues long. CDR3 coding DNA: TGTGCCAGCAGCGTAGAAAGCGGGGGGGCCTACAATGAGCAGTTCTTC. This translates into CASSVESGGAYNEQFF.

The genes are TRBV7-9 and TRBJ2-7, with TRBD2 matching 11 bases. V lost 3 bases, J lost 6 bases, and 13 bases stayed unmatched. CDR3 length: 17 amino acids. The germline gives CDR1 SEHNR, CDR2 FQNEAQ (reference sequence). The CDR3, as DNA: TGTGCCAGCAGCTTGGGCGAATCTTTAGCGGGAGGGCCCGAGCAGTACTTC. Translated: CASSLGESLAGGPEQYF.

This chain joins TRBV27 and TRBJ2-2; D perhaps matches TRBD1 (6 bases). The CDR3 loop spans 16 amino acids. V was trimmed by 8 bases and J by 4 bases, leaving 20 bases between them. From germline, CDR1 is MNHEY and CDR2 SMNVEV (reference sequence). The DNA for the CDR3 is TGTGCCAGCCACCGACAGGCCCCAGTATTCACCGGGGAGCTGTTTTTT. Its translation: CASHRQAPVFTGELFF.

V gene TRBV5-6 combines with J gene TRBJ2-7; possibly TRBD1 or TRBD2 for D (6 bases each). The CDR3 spans 14 residues. V shed 0 bases and J shed 5 bases, with 12 bases lying between them. Per the germline V gene, CDR1 is SGHDT and CDR2 is YYEEEE. The CDR3 region has the DNA TGTGCCAGCAGCTTGGGGGGGGCCGGGAACGAGCAGTACTTC. It yields the protein CASSLGGAGNEQYF.

This clone was detected only once. The chain links TRBV6-6 to TRBJ1-6, with a weak D call TRBD1 (5 bases). With 5 bases removed from V and 9 bases from J, the gap between germline ends came to 17 bases. The CDR3 totals 15 residues. Germline V gene sequence: CDR1 MNHNY, CDR2 SVGAGI (reference sequence). The CDR3: CASSLGAVVGSPLHF. The CDR3, as DNA: TGTGCCAGCAGTCTAGGGGCCGTGGTTGGTTCACCCCTCCACTTT.

CDR3 residues: CASSASGSYNEQFF. As DNA, the CDR3 is TGTGCCAGCAGTGCTAGCGGGTCCTACAATGAGCAGTTCTTC. The V gene is TRBV6-1, the J gene TRBJ2-1; TRBD2 agrees at 8 bases. The CDR3 spans 14 residues. CDR1 is MNHNS and CDR2 is SASEGT in the germline V gene. Trimming cost V 4 bases and J 1 base; bases outside gene matches: 0.

Only one count was recorded for this clone. This chain uses TRBV4-1 with TRBJ2-3; D is ambiguous. Trimming pared 0 bases from V and 6 bases from J, leaving 4 bases between. The CDR3 has 12 residues. CDR1 is MGHRA, CDR2 YSYEKL, per germline. CDR3 sequence (DNA): TGCGCCAGCAGCCAAGATGGGGATACGCAGTATTTT. It yields the protein CASSQDGDTQYF.

The chain is built from TRBV19 and TRBJ2-7; the D gene is possibly TRBD2 (5 bases). Deletions cut 4 bases from V and 1 base from J, with 8 bases between. In germline, CDR1 is LNHDA, CDR2 SQIVND (reference sequence). The CDR3 spans 13 residues. The CDR3 DNA reads TGTGCCAGTAGTACGACTATTTCCTACGAGCAGTACTTC. Translation: CASSTTISYEQYF.

The gene calls are TRBV25-1 and TRBJ1-2; TRBD1 matches at 9 bases. The ends lost 6 bases at V and 8 bases at J; junction bases unmatched: 7. The germline V gene has CDR1 MGHDK and CDR2 SYGVNS. This CDR3 is 13 amino acids long. CDR3 loop: CASRGRQGVGYTF. DNA of the CDR3: TGTGCCAGCAGGGGGAGACAGGGGGTCGGCTACACCTTC.

This chain uses TRBV13 with TRBJ2-7; TRBD1 or TRBD2 may be the D gene (6 bases each). The CDR3 length is 15 residues. The germline CDR1 and CDR2 sequences are PRHDT and FYEKMQ (reference sequence). The V and J ends lost 4 bases and 3 bases respectively, with 16 bases between them. The CDR3 nucleotides read TGTGCCAGCAGCTCTGGGGGGCCGTTCAGCTACGAGCAGTACTTC. It is translated as CASSSGGPFSYEQYF.

This sequence joins TRBV5-6 and TRBJ1-2; 10 bases map to TRBD1. There are 12 residues in the CDR3. Trimming cost V 3 bases and J 8 bases; bases outside gene matches: 1. Per the germline V gene, CDR1 is SGHDT and CDR2 is YYEEEE. DNA of the CDR3: TGTGCCAGCAGCTCGGACAGGGGGGGCTACACCTTC. It translates to CASSSDRGGYTF.

This chain joins TRBV27 and TRBJ2-1, with D perhaps assigned TRBD1 or TRBD2 (5 bases each). This CDR3 is built from 15 residues. The germline V gene has CDR1 MNHEY and CDR2 SMNVEV (reference sequence). V was shortened by 4 bases and J by 3 bases, with 13 bases between the two germline ends. The CDR3 sequence: CASSSREWGYNEQFF. The CDR3 DNA sequence: TGTGCCAGCAGTTCCAGGGAGTGGGGCTACAATGAGCAGTTCTTC.

The chain is built from TRBV18 and TRBJ1-1; D is ambiguous. The CDR3 runs to 15 residues. Germline V gives CDR1 KGHSH, CDR2 LQKENI. The germline V and J ends were trimmed by 2 bases and 1 base, with 11 bases remaining between them. The CDR3 sequence: CASSPDRVGNTEAFF. CDR3 coding DNA: TGTGCCAGCTCACCAGACCGGGTAGGGAACACTGAAGCTTTCTTT.

The chain combines TRBV4-1 with TRBJ2-7; no clear D gene. Germline CDR1 is MGHRA and CDR2 is YSYEKL. The CDR3 is 13 amino acids. V was trimmed by 3 bases and J by 0 bases, leaving 6 bases between them. The CDR3: CASSQVGSYEQYF. The CDR3 DNA follows: TGCGCCAGCAGCCAGGTTGGCTCCTACGAGCAGTACTTC.

The chain has TRBV7-2 and TRBJ2-3; 13 positions match TRBD2. V dropped 5 bases and J dropped 3; count of bases not matched to a gene: 11. This CDR3 has 18 residues. Per germline, CDR1 SGHTA and CDR2 FQGNSA. The chain's CDR3 is CASSPLRTSGRRTDTQYF. The DNA of the CDR3 is TGTGCCAGCAGCCCCCTTAGGACTAGCGGGAGACGAACAGATACGCAGTATTTT.

This clone was counted between two and nine times. V and J are TRBV19 and TRBJ1-2; D call uncertain. The CDR3 is 13 residues long. Germline V gives CDR1 LNHDA, CDR2 SQIVND (reference sequence). The ends were cut back, 3 bases at V and 3 bases at J, with 8 bases in the middle. The CDR3 loop reads CASSMSQDYGYTF. CDR3 DNA: TGTGCCAGTAGTATGAGTCAGGACTATGGCTACACCTTC.

The V gene is TRBV28, the J gene TRBJ2-3; 10 bases map to TRBD2. The CDR3 extends over 14 amino acids. V shed 4 bases, J shed 4 bases, and the junction held 2 bases outside the gene matches. The germline V gene encodes CDR1 MDHEN and CDR2 SYDVKM. CDR3 sequence: CASSSGTSADTQYF. In DNA, the CDR3 is TGTGCCAGCAGTTCCGGGACTAGCGCAGATACGCAGTATTTT.

The V gene is TRBV7-9, the J gene TRBJ1-1; maybe TRBD1 (5 bases). The V end lost 3 bases, the J end lost 0 bases, and 8 bases lay between the germline ends. From germline, CDR1 is SEHNR and CDR2 FQNEAQ (reference sequence). The CDR3 spans 14 residues. Here the CDR3 reads CASSLGGMNTEAFF. CDR3 in DNA: TGTGCCAGCAGCTTGGGGGGGATGAACACTGAAGCTTTCTTT. Combining the CDR3 with reference TRBV7-9 and TRBJ1-1 gives the whole variable domain DTGVSQNPRHKITKRGQNVTFRCDPISEHNRLYWYRQTLGQGPEFLTYFQNEAQLEKSRLLSDRFSAERPKGSFSTLEIQRTEQGDSAMYLCASSLGGMNTEAFFGQGTRLTVV.

The rearrangement links TRBV5-4 to TRBJ2-1, with TRBD2 matching 12 bases. The CDR3 length is 16 residues. Germline trimming cut 3 bases from V and 7 bases from J; bases unmatched to any gene: 8. Germline CDR1 and CDR2: SGHNT and YYREEE (reference sequence). DNA of the CDR3: TGTGCCAGCAGCTGGCTCGGGACTAGCGGGTCTAATGAGCAGTTCTTC. It encodes CASSWLGTSGSNEQFF.

The chain has TRBV4-3 and TRBJ2-5; 10 nucleotides match TRBD2. The length of the CDR3 is 16 residues. J was trimmed by 2 bases and V by 0 bases; bases with no gene match: 3. CDR1 and CDR2 (germline): LGHNA, YSLEER. CDR3 nucleotide sequence: TGCGCCAGCAGCCAAGAGCCAGCGGGGGGGCAAGAGACCCAGTACTTC. It yields the protein CASSQEPAGGQETQYF.

This sequence joins TRBV9 and TRBJ2-7; D is perhaps TRBD1 (5 bases). The CDR3 totals 14 residues. CDR1 is SGDLS and CDR2 is YYNGEE in the germline V gene. V was clipped by 0 bases and J by 2 bases, with 9 bases between them. The DNA for the CDR3 is TGTGCCAGCAGCGTAGGGGGCAGTCCCTACGAGCAGTACTTC. Protein sequence: CASSVGGSPYEQYF.

This clone was recorded a few times. The chain carries TRBV5-4 and TRBJ2-6; no firm D call. Per the germline V gene, CDR1 is SGHNT and CDR2 is YYREEE (reference sequence). The V and J ends lost 1 base and 0 bases respectively, with 8 bases between them. The CDR3 extends over 16 amino acids. The CDR3 reads CASSLTRFSGANVLTF. DNA of the CDR3: TGTGCCAGCAGCTTGACCAGGTTCTCTGGGGCCAACGTCCTGACTTTC.

The CDR3 sequence is CASSFDRGPTEAFF. CDR3 in DNA: TGTGCCAGCAGTTTTGACAGGGGGCCCACTGAAGCTTTCTTT. The chain is built from TRBV2 and TRBJ1-1; 10 bases are a match to TRBD1. With 5 bases clipped from V and 4 bases from J, the junction kept 4 bases outside the gene matches. There are 14 residues in the CDR3. CDR1 and CDR2 from the germline V gene are SNHLY and FYNNEI.

The chain combines TRBV30 with TRBJ1-5; D unresolved. V was shortened by 2 bases and J by 4 bases, with 9 bases between the two germline ends. The CDR3 sequence is 13 residues long. Per the germline V gene, CDR1 is GTSNPN and CDR2 is SVGIG (reference sequence). The DNA of the CDR3 is TGTGCCTGGAGTCGGGGAATAAATCAGCCCCAGCATTTT. Translating gives CAWSRGINQPQHF.